These 32 T cell receptor beta chains were sequenced from one sample in a study of blood T cells in healthy people across ages. Combining a sample-barcoded 5' primer with a J-beta primer mix, a second PCR ran for roughly 7 to 11 cycles. TCRdb itself ran the 5' RACE reads through MiXCR, one entry per CDR3 protein. This table has just under 550,000 distinct CDR3 sequences, about 24% appearing once. The same data also contributed to another study, on T cells of mothers and their children.

The specimen sequenced was blood. The source is a boy aged 5-17 years in good health.

The gene calls are TRBV11-2 and TRBJ2-7, with 9 nucleotides matching TRBD1. V was pared by 5 bases and J by 3 bases, with 11 bases of the junction left unmatched. The CDR3 runs 16 residues. Germline V CDR1 and CDR2: SGHAT, FQNNGV. The CDR3 here is CASSQDPTGGNYEQYF. CDR3 coding DNA: TGTGCCAGCAGCCAGGACCCGACAGGGGGGAACTACGAGCAGTACTTC. The full variable domain, its missing parts supplied by reference TRBV11-2 and TRBJ2-7, is EAGVAQSPRYKIIEKRQSVAFWCNPISGHATLYWYQQILGQGPKLLIQFQNNGVVDDSQLPKDRFSAERLKGVDSTLKIQPAKLEDSAVYLCASSQDPTGGNYEQYFGPGTRLTVT.

As to this clonotype: The CDR3 carries no conserved terminal phenylalanine or tryptophan, so it likely arises from a read error. The chain recombines TRBV7-9 with TRBJ1-6; D perhaps matches TRBD1 (5 bases). This CDR3 has 17 residues. The germline CDR1 and CDR2 sequences are SEHNR and FQNEAQ (reference sequence). Trimming took off 5 bases at V and 9 bases at J, with 23 bases between the two ends. CDR3 region: CASSKTPPGPGGSPLHS. CDR3 sequence (DNA): TGTGCCAGCAGCAAGACCCCACCGGGACCTGGGGGTTCACCCCTCCACTCT.

This clonotype was picked up a small number of times. The genes are TRBV7-3 and TRBJ1-5; TRBD1 is a possible D gene (6 bases). Per the germline V gene, CDR1 is SGHTA and CDR2 is FQGTGA. V was clipped by 10 bases and J by 3 bases, with 13 bases between them. There are 13 residues in the CDR3. The DNA of the CDR3 is TGTGCCACAGCACAGGGACCCAATCAGCCCCAGCATTTT. It encodes CATAQGPNQPQHF.

In the case of this clonotype: The junction and the germline gene differ at one end; a read error may be behind it. The rearrangement joins TRBV2 to TRBJ2-4; D is unclear. The germline V gene has CDR1 SNHLY and CDR2 FYNNEI. This CDR3 is 15 amino acids long. This chain's CDR3 is CASTTDPPTKNIRYF. CDR3 DNA sequence: TGTGCCAGCACCACAGACCCCCCGACCAAAAACATTCGGTACTTC.

On this clonotype itself: A junction boundary mismatches the germline segment, possibly from a read error. This chain links TRBV5-1 with TRBJ2-5; 12 bases are a match to TRBD2. This CDR3 has 16 amino acids. Germline CDR1 is SGHRS and CDR2 is YFSETQ. CDR3 nucleotide sequence: TGCGCCAGCGGCTTGGCCGGACTAGCGGGACAAGAGACCCAGTACTTC. Its translation is CASGLAGLAGQETQYF.

The rearrangement links TRBV7-9 to TRBJ2-1; 11 bases match TRBD1. V lost 2 bases and J lost 7; bases outside the gene matches: 7. This CDR3 is built from 16 residues. Germline V lookup: CDR1 SEHNR, CDR2 FQNEAQ (reference sequence). CDR3: CASSLSGQGVANEQFF. In DNA, the CDR3 is TGTGCCAGCAGCTTATCGGGACAGGGGGTTGCAAATGAGCAGTTCTTC.

A word on this clonotype: The junction departs from germline at one end; a sequencing error may be responsible. V usage is TRBV9 and J usage is TRBJ2-7; D call uncertain. CDR1 is SGDLS and CDR2 is YYNGEE in the germline V gene. The CDR3 is made up of 15 amino acids. The CDR3 is CVSSPHWGDSYEQYF. In nucleotides, the CDR3 is TGTGTCAGCAGCCCTCATTGGGGTGACTCCTACGAGCAGTACTTC.

The chain is built from TRBV4-3 and TRBJ2-3; D gene uncertain. Trimming removed 1 base from V and 9 bases from J, with 11 bases in between. CDR1 is LGHNA, CDR2 YSLEER, per germline. The CDR3 is made up of 13 amino acids. This CDR3 reads CASSQGPLRTQYF. DNA for the CDR3: TGCGCCAGCAGCCAAGGCCCCTTAAGAACGCAGTATTTT.

This clonotype came up many times. The chain couples TRBV20-1 to TRBJ2-5; D is uncertain. Germline V lookup: CDR1 DFQATT, CDR2 SNEGSKA (reference sequence). CDR3 length equals 13 residues. Trimming took 2 bases from V and 2 from J, leaving 9 bases between them. CDR3 in amino acids: CSARWQAQETQYF. The CDR3, as DNA: TGCAGTGCTAGATGGCAGGCTCAAGAGACCCAGTACTTC.

There are many counts of this clonotype. The V and J genes are TRBV21-1 and TRBJ2-5; the D call in the table, TRBD2, was not verified against the DNA. TRBV21-1 is designated a pseudogene. The CDR3 consists of 21 residues. The CDR3 reads CASPGGRTTSRLYEGTETQYF. For the CDR3, the DNA is TGTGCCAGCCCGGGAGGTAGGACGACTAGCAGACTTTACGAGGGGACAGAGACCCAGTACTTC.

This clonotype was detected a few times. The chain joins TRBV18 to TRBJ2-2, with 8 bases fitting TRBD1. Germline V gene data show CDR1 as KGHSH and CDR2 as LQKENI. V was pared by 5 bases and J by 6 bases, with 8 bases of the junction left unmatched. This CDR3 has 15 residues. CDR3 nucleotides: TGTGCCAGCTCAAGGGACAGGACTATCCCCGGGGAGCTGTTTTTT. This encodes CASSRDRTIPGELFF.

The chain couples TRBV7-9 to TRBJ2-5; no clear D gene. The end of the DNA is better explained by TRBJ2-7, so the J call may be wrong. Germline CDR1 reads SEHNR; CDR2 reads FQNEAQ (reference sequence). CDR3 length: 14 amino acids. CDR3 residues: CASSPYGRSYEQYF. CDR3 DNA: TGTGCCAGCAGTCCCTATGGGCGATCCTACGAGCAGTACTTC.

Ten or more counts support this clonotype. This sequence joins TRBV7-3 and TRBJ2-5; TRBD2 matches at 9 bases. CDR1 is SGHTA and CDR2 is FQGTGA in the germline V gene. The trim removed 5 bases at V and 5 bases at J, leaving 3 bases unmatched. The CDR3 is 13 amino acids. DNA of the CDR3: TGTGCCAGCAGCGGTAGCGGGGGCGAGACCCAGTACTTC. It specifies CASSGSGGETQYF.

V gene TRBV7-8 combines with J gene TRBJ2-1; D may match TRBD1 or TRBD2 (6 bases each). The CDR3 covers 12 residues. Germline CDR1 and CDR2: SGHVS and FQNEAQ. V lost 6 bases to trimming and J lost 9 bases, with 12 bases between them. The CDR3 DNA sequence: TGTGCCAGCAGTGAGGGGGGCTCTGAGCAGTTCTTC. Translated, it gives CASSEGGSEQFF.

The CDR3 loop is CSVDPPDAYYTF. As DNA, the CDR3 is TGCAGCGTTGATCCTCCAGATGCCTATTACACCTTC. The V gene is TRBV29-1, the J gene TRBJ1-2; D unresolved. V was cut by 3 bases and J by 11 bases, with 16 bases left in between. Germline V lookup: CDR1 SQVTM, CDR2 ANQGSEA. The CDR3 is made up of 12 amino acids.

This clonotype showed up just a few times. The chain links TRBV28 to TRBJ1-3; TRBD1 agrees at 8 bases. Trimming removed 6 bases from V and 4 bases from J; junction bases left unmatched: 8. The CDR3 is 15 residues long. Germline values: CDR1 MDHEN, CDR2 SYDVKM. The CDR3, as DNA: TGTGCCAGCAGACCCAGGGGGCTGGTAGGAAACACCATATATTTT. This codes for CASRPRGLVGNTIYF.

This clonotype turned up a few times. As DNA, the CDR3 is TGTGCCAGCAGCGTAGCATGGTCAGGGACCTACAATGAGCAGTTCTTC. This gives the protein CASSVAWSGTYNEQFF. The V call is TRBV9, the J call TRBJ2-5; D is possibly TRBD1 (5 bases). Matching the DNA end better, TRBJ2-1 makes the J call doubtful. Per germline, CDR1 SGDLS and CDR2 YYNGEE. This CDR3 has 16 residues.

The chain combines TRBV14 with TRBJ2-1; D might be TRBD1 (6 bases). Trimming stripped 3 bases from V and 4 bases from J, with 10 bases between. Germline CDR1 and CDR2: SGHDN and FVKESK. CDR3 length: 14 residues. For the CDR3, the DNA is TGTGCCAGCAGCCATGAGGACAGATACAATGAGCAGTTCTTC. Protein sequence: CASSHEDRYNEQFF.

The chain joins TRBV3-1 to TRBJ1-1; D perhaps matches TRBD1 (5 bases). The CDR3 loop spans 15 amino acids. Germline assignment: CDR1 LGHDT and CDR2 YNNKEL (reference sequence). V was trimmed by 0 bases and J by 8 bases, leaving 16 bases between them. CDR3 DNA sequence: TGTGCCAGCAGCCAAGAATCCCGACTGCGGGGGGAAGCTTTCTTT. As protein: CASSQESRLRGEAFF.

In its sample, this clonotype was seen a few times. The chain uses TRBV7-9 and TRBJ2-7, with 9 bases matching TRBD2. V lost 0 bases to trimming and J lost 3 bases; unmatched junction nucleotides: 9. Germline loops: CDR1 SEHNR, CDR2 FQNEAQ (reference sequence). The CDR3 runs 17 residues. CDR3 region: CASSLAPALAGFYEQYF. In nucleotides, the CDR3 is TGTGCCAGCAGCTTAGCCCCCGCGCTAGCGGGGTTCTACGAGCAGTACTTC.

The genes are TRBV5-5 and TRBJ1-2; a possible D gene is TRBD1 (6 bases). Germline loops: CDR1 SGHKS, CDR2 YYEKEE (reference sequence). V lost 4 bases and J 3 bases, leaving 13 bases between the germline ends. This CDR3 is 14 amino acids long. CDR3 sequence reads: CASSPDRTDYGYTF. The CDR3 nucleotides read TGTGCCAGCAGCCCGGACAGAACAGACTATGGCTACACCTTC. The full variable domain, its missing parts supplied by reference TRBV5-5 and TRBJ1-2, is DAGVTQSPTHLIKTRGQQVTLRCSPISGHKSVSWYQQVLGQGPQFIFQYYEKEERGRGNFPDRFSARQFPNYSSELNVNALLLGDSALYLCASSPDRTDYGYTFGSGTRLTVV.

This clonotype was found a few times. The rearrangement links TRBV9 to TRBJ2-5; no reliable D call. Germline V gene lookup returns CDR1 SGDLS and CDR2 YYNGEE. There are 14 residues in the CDR3. Trimming pared 2 bases from V and 2 bases from J, leaving 10 bases between. The CDR3 region is CASSVGGEQETQYF. For the CDR3, the DNA is TGTGCCAGCAGCGTTGGCGGTGAACAAGAGACCCAGTACTTC.

This clonotype was observed a few times. This chain links TRBV15 with TRBJ1-1; D not certain. The V gene's germline CDR1 is LNHNV and CDR2 YYDKDF (reference sequence). Trimming left V 1 base short and J 0 bases short, with 9 bases between. The CDR3 has 15 residues. DNA of the CDR3: TGTGCCACCAGCAGAGGAGAGCGCTTGAACACTGAAGCTTTCTTT. Protein: CATSRGERLNTEAFF.

This chain connects TRBV14 to TRBJ2-5; D call uncertain. The V end was cut by 0 bases, the J end by 2 bases, with 10 bases between. Germline V gene sequence: CDR1 SGHDN, CDR2 FVKESK. The length of the CDR3 is 15 residues. CDR3 in DNA: TGTGCCAGCAGCCAAGATCTTGGGGTTCAAGAGACCCAGTACTTC. It codes for CASSQDLGVQETQYF.

This clonotype was found a few times. The J gene is TRBJ2-2, the V gene TRBV6-5; maybe TRBD2 (5 bases). Trimming removed 3 bases from V and 7 bases from J, with 9 bases in between. The CDR3 totals 13 residues. In germline, CDR1 is MNHEY, CDR2 SVGAGI. CDR3 sequence reads: CASSYERNGELFF. The CDR3 DNA reads as TGTGCCAGCAGTTATGAGCGGAACGGGGAGCTGTTTTTT.

This clonotype was picked up one time. The rearrangement links TRBV19 to TRBJ2-1; 10 nucleotides align to TRBD2. The CDR3 has 16 amino acids. With V trimmed by 3 bases and J by 7 bases, 9 bases remained unmatched. Germline CDR1 reads LNHDA; CDR2 reads SQIVND (reference sequence). The CDR3 region is CASSIGGLAGANEQFF. In nucleotides, the CDR3 is TGTGCCAGTAGTATTGGCGGGCTAGCGGGAGCAAATGAGCAGTTCTTC. Full variable domain (rest looked up from reference TRBV19 and TRBJ2-1): DGGITQSPKYLFRKEGQNVTLSCEQNLNHDAMYWYRQDPGQGLRLIYYSQIVNDFQKGDIAEGYSVSREKKESFPLTVTSAQKNPTAFYLCASSIGGLAGANEQFFGPGTRLTVL.

The CDR3 reads CASRQRLAGDGELFF. CDR3 nucleotide sequence: TGTGCCAGCAGGCAGCGGCTAGCGGGGGACGGGGAGCTGTTTTTT. The chain uses TRBV7-9 and TRBJ2-2; 10 bases match TRBD2. The CDR3 consists of 15 residues. V lost 6 bases to trimming and J lost 7 bases; unmatched junction nucleotides: 8. In germline, CDR1 is SEHNR, CDR2 FQNEAQ (reference sequence).

This clonotype came up a few times. One end of the junction fails to match germline, which may point to a read error. The genes are TRBV9 and TRBJ1-2; D is unresolved. Germline loops: CDR1 SGDLS, CDR2 YYNGEE. The CDR3 is 15 amino acids. CDR3 coding DNA: TGTGCCAGCAGCGTAATCGGCAACAGAAACTATGGCTGCACCTTC. This sequence encodes CASSVIGNRNYGCTF.

This chain connects TRBV20-1 to TRBJ2-5; 8 nucleotides agree with TRBD2. Germline lookup yields CDR1 DFQATT and CDR2 SNEGSKA (reference sequence). CDR3 size: 15 residues. Losses at the gene ends were 1 base for V and 7 bases for J; bases not matched to a gene: 11. DNA of the CDR3: TGCAGTGCTAGAGTTTCAGGACCCGGGAGGGGGACCCAGTACTTC. Translating it yields CSARVSGPGRGTQYF.

This clonotype was counted between two and nine times. This chain connects TRBV12-3 or TRBV12-4 to TRBJ1-5; 10 bases match TRBD1. The CDR3 has 14 amino acids. Trimming took 9 bases from V and 9 from J; bases not matched to a gene: 11. As DNA, the CDR3 is TGTGCCAGTTCCGGGACAGGGGTTCTGGTGCCCCAGCATTTT. Encoded protein: CASSGTGVLVPQHF.

Only a few counts were recorded for this clonotype. The chain combines TRBV7-8 with TRBJ2-1; 7 bases fit TRBD2. Losses at the gene ends were 5 bases for V and 4 bases for J; bases not matched to a gene: 5. The CDR3 consists of 14 residues. The V gene's germline CDR1 is SGHVS and CDR2 FQNEAQ. The CDR3 region is CASSTPSGYNEQFF. The CDR3 DNA follows: TGTGCCAGCAGCACCCCTAGCGGTTACAATGAGCAGTTCTTC.

The gene calls are TRBV20-1 and TRBJ1-5; 8 bases line up with TRBD1. CDR1 and CDR2 from the germline V gene are DFQATT and SNEGSKA (reference sequence). The V and J ends lost 1 base and 3 bases, in that order; junction bases with no gene match: 8. This CDR3 is built from 16 residues. The CDR3 spells CSARAFSDRANQPQHF. The CDR3 bases are TGCAGTGCTAGAGCCTTCTCGGACAGGGCCAATCAGCCCCAGCATTTT.